This passage covers 32 T cell receptor beta chains from one sample sequenced in a study of T cell clones after liver transplantation. The protocol was immunoSEQ multiplex PCR, while the TCRdb copy is restricted to in-frame clones and leaves out a portion. Here the sample spans around 60,000 clones, 71% being singletons. Source: CD4+ T cells from blood, taken before liver transplant. The receptors come from a human donor who received a liver transplant.

The rearrangement uses TRBV6-5 and TRBJ2-5; maybe TRBD2 (5 bases). Trimming cost V 0 bases and J 5 bases, with 7 bases left between them. CDR1 and CDR2 (germline): MNHEY, SVGAGI. This CDR3 has 13 residues. The CDR3 protein is CASSYSPGETQYF. The CDR3 coding sequence is TGTGCCAGCAGTTACTCCCCGGGGGAGACCCAGTACTTC.

This clone has at least ten counts. The V gene is TRBV29-1, the J gene TRBJ1-1; 7 bases agree with TRBD1. The CDR3 is 12 residues long. V gave up 7 bases and J gave up 5 bases; unmatched junction bases: 7. Germline CDR1 reads SQVTM; CDR2 reads ANQGSEA. The CDR3 nucleotides are TGCAGCGGTCGACAGGGAATGACTGAAGCTTTCTTT. Translated: CSGRQGMTEAFF.

The rearrangement joins TRBV19 to TRBJ2-1; 9 positions match TRBD2. CDR3 size: 15 residues. V dropped 6 bases and J dropped 6; count of bases not matched to a gene: 9. Germline V gene sequence: CDR1 LNHDA, CDR2 SQIVND (reference sequence). The CDR3 loop is CASSSGRGGRNEQFF. In nucleotides, the CDR3 is TGTGCCAGTAGCTCGGGGCGGGGGGGCCGCAATGAGCAGTTCTTC. Full variable domain (outside the CDR3, taken from reference TRBV19 and TRBJ2-1): DGGITQSPKYLFRKEGQNVTLSCEQNLNHDAMYWYRQDPGQGLRLIYYSQIVNDFQKGDIAEGYSVSREKKESFPLTVTSAQKNPTAFYLCASSSGRGGRNEQFFGPGTRLTVL.

This chain connects TRBV28 to TRBJ2-5; no reliable D call. V lost 6 bases, J lost 8 bases, and 7 bases lay in between. Germline V lookup: CDR1 MDHEN, CDR2 SYDVKM. The CDR3 contains 10 residues. Here the CDR3 reads CASSRLTQYF. The DNA of the CDR3 is TGTGCCAGCAGCCGACTCACCCAGTACTTC.

This clone was picked up a small number of times. The V call is TRBV5-4, the J call TRBJ2-7; 7 bases are shared with TRBD1. Germline V gene data show CDR1 as SGHNT and CDR2 as YYREEE (reference sequence). The CDR3 is 13 residues long. Losses at the gene ends were 1 base for V and 7 bases for J; bases not matched to a gene: 5. In DNA form, the CDR3 reads TGTGCCAGCAGCTTGCCCGACAGGGCTGAGCAGTACTTC. Its protein is CASSLPDRAEQYF.

The rearrangement links TRBV6-5 to TRBJ1-2; a possible D gene is TRBD1 (5 bases). The CDR3 contains 13 residues. V was pared by 5 bases and J by 5 bases, with 12 bases between. Germline assignment: CDR1 MNHEY and CDR2 SVGAGI. The CDR3 DNA is TGTGCCAGCAGTCAGACAGAGCGATATGGCTACACCTTC. Amino acids: CASSQTERYGYTF.

The chain has TRBV5-4 and TRBJ2-1; 10 bases are shared with TRBD2. Trimming removed 4 bases from V and 7 bases from J; junction bases left unmatched: 11. This CDR3 is built from 16 residues. Germline V gene sequence: CDR1 SGHNT, CDR2 YYREEE (reference sequence). The CDR3 nucleotides read TGTGCCAGCAGCGTTCCCAGCGGGGGGGCTGGGAATGAGCAGTTCTTC. It specifies CASSVPSGGAGNEQFF.

This chain uses TRBV30 with TRBJ2-5; 15 bases align to TRBD2. This CDR3 contains 15 residues. V lost 7 bases, J lost 7 bases, and 10 bases stayed unmatched. The germline V gene has CDR1 GTSNPN and CDR2 SVGIG (reference sequence). The CDR3 region is CASRTSGGAGGTQYF. CDR3 nucleotide sequence: TGTGCCTCGAGGACTAGCGGGGGGGCAGGTGGGACCCAGTACTTC.

This sequence joins TRBV5-1 and TRBJ2-2; 8 positions agree with TRBD1. The ends lost 3 bases at V and 4 bases at J; junction bases unmatched: 23. CDR3 length: 21 amino acids. The germline CDR1 and CDR2 sequences are SGHRS and YFSETQ. The CDR3 bases are TGCGCCAGCAGCTACCCCGAATCTTGGGGACAGGCGGCTCTACGCACCGGGGAGCTGTTTTTT. Translated: CASSYPESWGQAALRTGELFF.

This clone appeared a few times. The gene calls are TRBV5-4 and TRBJ2-1, with 8 bases aligning to TRBD1. In germline, CDR1 is SGHNT, CDR2 YYREEE (reference sequence). The CDR3 totals 15 residues. The junction had 4 bases not matched to a gene; V was cut back by 3 bases and J by 2 bases. CDR3 sequence: CASSSGQGAYNEQFF. CDR3 bases: TGTGCCAGCAGCTCTGGACAGGGAGCCTACAATGAGCAGTTCTTC. Together with reference TRBV5-4 and TRBJ2-1, the CDR3 gives the full variable domain: ETGVTQSPTHLIKTRGQQVTLRCSSQSGHNTVSWYQQALGQGPQFIFQYYREEENGRGNFPPRFSGLQFPNYSSELNVNALELDDSALYLCASSSGQGAYNEQFFGPGTRLTVL.

The rearrangement joins TRBV19 to TRBJ2-2, with D possibly being TRBD1 (5 bases). The CDR3 is 14 residues long. V dropped 5 bases and J dropped 4 bases, with 11 bases sitting between them. Germline-derived CDR1 and CDR2 are LNHDA and SQIVND (reference sequence). Here the CDR3 DNA reads TGTGCCAGTAGTTCACAGGTTGCCACCGGGGAGCTGTTTTTT. Translating gives CASSSQVATGELFF.

This chain uses TRBV9 with TRBJ2-1; 7 nucleotides agree with TRBD1. In germline, CDR1 is SGDLS, CDR2 YYNGEE. The J segment lost 4 bases and the V segment lost 1 base, leaving 2 bases of the junction unmatched. CDR3 length equals 14 residues. This CDR3 reads CASSVRGQYNEQFF. In nucleotides, the CDR3 is TGTGCCAGCAGCGTAAGGGGACAGTACAATGAGCAGTTCTTC.

This clone was recorded only once. V usage is TRBV6-5 and J usage is TRBJ1-2; D remains unclear. The CDR3 spans 12 residues. Germline CDR1 and CDR2: MNHEY and SVGAGI. Trimming took off 4 bases at V and 3 bases at J, with 6 bases between the two ends. The CDR3 region is CASSSPDYGYTF. CDR3 coding DNA: TGTGCCAGCAGTTCCCCAGACTATGGCTACACCTTC.

In its sample, this clone was seen once. Other nucleotide sequences in the sample specify the same CDR3. The rearrangement uses TRBV5-6 and TRBJ1-2; 9 nucleotides agree with TRBD1. The CDR3 is 15 residues long. Germline V gene data show CDR1 as SGHDT and CDR2 as YYEEEE. The trim removed 3 bases at V and 8 bases at J, leaving 11 bases unmatched. DNA of the CDR3: TGTGCCAGCAGCTCCTTTCGGGACAGGGTACGGGGCTACACCTTC. Protein product: CASSSFRDRVRGYTF. Full variable domain (rest looked up from reference TRBV5-6 and TRBJ1-2): DAGVTQSPTHLIKTRGQQVTLRCSPKSGHDTVSWYQQALGQGPQFIFQYYEEEERQRGNFPDRFSGHQFPNYSSELNVNALLLGDSALYLCASSSFRDRVRGYTFGSGTRLTVV.

V usage is TRBV13 and J usage is TRBJ2-3; TRBD1 matches 10 bases. The CDR3 is made up of 17 amino acids. The V segment lost 5 bases and the J segment 4 bases; nucleotides outside the gene matches: 12. Germline-derived CDR1 and CDR2 are PRHDT and FYEKMQ (reference sequence). The CDR3 bases are TGTGCCAGCAGCCCGCGGACAGGGGGAGTTAAGCCAGATACGCAGTATTTT. This encodes CASSPRTGGVKPDTQYF.

V and J are TRBV7-9 and TRBJ2-3, with 16 bases aligning to TRBD2. J lost 5 bases, V lost 7 bases, and 6 bases had no gene match. The CDR3 length is 16 residues. In germline, CDR1 is SEHNR, CDR2 FQNEAQ (reference sequence). As DNA, the CDR3 is TGTGCCAGCACCCCGGGACTAGCGGGGGGGCGAGATACGCAGTATTTT. Protein product: CASTPGLAGGRDTQYF.

The chain uses TRBV5-8 and TRBJ2-7; 10 bases match TRBD1. Trimming took 4 bases from V and 5 from J; bases not matched to a gene: 6. The CDR3 loop spans 14 amino acids. CDR1 is SGHTS and CDR2 is YDEGEE in the germline V gene. CDR3 DNA: TGTGCCAGCAGCCTCTGGACAGGGGGAAACGAGCAGTACTTC. Residues: CASSLWTGGNEQYF.

The gene calls are TRBV19 and TRBJ2-7; 8 bases are a match to TRBD1. The V gene end was trimmed by 4 bases and the J gene end by 6 bases; junction bases not matched to a gene: 5. In germline, CDR1 is LNHDA, CDR2 SQIVND (reference sequence). The CDR3 totals 13 residues. The CDR3 loop is CASSTQGVAEQYF. In DNA form, the CDR3 reads TGTGCCAGTAGTACACAGGGGGTTGCCGAGCAGTACTTC. The complete variable domain, with remaining parts taken from reference TRBV19 and TRBJ2-7, reads DGGITQSPKYLFRKEGQNVTLSCEQNLNHDAMYWYRQDPGQGLRLIYYSQIVNDFQKGDIAEGYSVSREKKESFPLTVTSAQKNPTAFYLCASSTQGVAEQYFGPGTRLTVT.

This clone was detected only a few times. CDR3: CASSPTVSNYGYTF. The CDR3 bases are TGTGCCAGCTCACCTACAGTCTCTAACTATGGCTACACCTTC. V is TRBV18 and J is TRBJ1-2; D gene unclear. The V gene's germline CDR1 is KGHSH and CDR2 LQKENI. Trimming stripped 3 bases from V and 0 bases from J, with 8 bases between. This CDR3 is 14 amino acids long. The entire variable domain, with the rest obtained from reference TRBV18 and TRBJ1-2, is as follows: NAGVMQNPRHLVRRRGQEARLRCSPMKGHSHVYWYRQLPEEGLKFMVYLQKENIIDESGMPKERFSAEFPKEGPSILRIQQVVRGDSAAYFCASSPTVSNYGYTFGSGTRLTVV.

The V and J genes are TRBV21-1 and TRBJ1-2. TRBV21-1 is classified as a pseudogene. The CDR3 is 22 residues long. The DNA for the CDR3 is TGTGCCAGCAGCAAAATCGGGTCGGCCTACAGGAGGGTCGCCTCGGATAACTATGGCTACACCTTC. Residues: CASSKIGSAYRRVASDNYGYTF.

This clone has only a few counts. The chain employs TRBV18 and TRBJ2-7; D not certain. The V and J ends lost 0 bases and 7 bases respectively, with 13 bases between them. This CDR3 has 14 amino acids. Germline CDR1 and CDR2: KGHSH and LQKENI. CDR3 nucleotide sequence: TGTGCCAGCTCACCACCGTACCAGTCTCGAGAGCAGTACTTC. Amino acid sequence: CASSPPYQSREQYF.

In DNA form, the CDR3 reads TGCGCCAGCAGTGTCGACTACCCAAACACTGAAGCTTTCTTT. Translation: CASSVDYPNTEAFF. V usage is TRBV10-2 and J usage is TRBJ1-1; unclear D gene. The germline V and J ends were trimmed by 4 bases and 2 bases, with 11 bases remaining between them. Germline loops: CDR1 WSHSY, CDR2 SAAADI. The CDR3 totals 14 residues.

The CDR3 protein is CASKPPGQGLGANVLTF. In nucleotides, the CDR3 is TGTGCCAGCAAACCTCCGGGACAGGGTCTGGGGGCCAACGTCCTGACTTTC. The chain recombines TRBV27 with TRBJ2-6, with TRBD1 matching over 9 bases. This CDR3 comprises 17 residues. Trimming cost V 7 bases and J 4 bases; bases outside gene matches: 11. Germline CDR1 reads MNHEY; CDR2 reads SMNVEV (reference sequence).

V gene TRBV28 combines with J gene TRBJ2-2; D ambiguous. The CDR3 totals 16 residues. Germline CDR1 and CDR2: MDHEN and SYDVKM. The ends were cut back, 6 bases at V and 7 bases at J, with 21 bases in the middle. The DNA of the CDR3 is TGTGCCAGCAGCCTTTACCTGTCGGGTTCTGGCGGGGAGCTGTTTTTT. The encoded protein is CASSLYLSGSGGELFF.

This chain uses TRBV28 with TRBJ2-7; unclear D gene. The germline V gene has CDR1 MDHEN and CDR2 SYDVKM. V was shortened by 5 bases and J by 7 bases, with 9 bases between the two germline ends. The CDR3 is made up of 11 amino acids. CDR3 protein: CASSAFREQYF. CDR3 in DNA: TGTGCCAGCAGTGCGTTTCGGGAGCAGTACTTC.

This clone was counted a few times. This chain connects TRBV5-3 to TRBJ2-5, with TRBD1 matching over 9 bases. Being an ORF, TRBV5-3 has a function that is uncertain. This CDR3 region has 16 residues. V was pared by 8 bases and J by 3 bases, with 14 bases of the junction left unmatched. CDR3 in amino acids: CARGQGDTILKETQYF. CDR3 bases: TGTGCCAGGGGACAGGGCGATACGATTTTAAAAGAGACCCAGTACTTC.

This clone came up many times. V and J are TRBV5-1 and TRBJ2-1, with 7 nucleotides matching TRBD2. Trimming cost V 6 bases and J 7 bases; bases outside gene matches: 10. Germline V gives CDR1 SGHRS, CDR2 YFSETQ. This CDR3 comprises 14 residues. The CDR3 nucleotides are TGCGCCAGCAAGGACCATCCCGGGGGGAATGAGCAGTTCTTC. Protein sequence: CASKDHPGGNEQFF.

V is TRBV10-3 and J is TRBJ1-4; 10 bases agree with TRBD1. This CDR3 is 13 amino acids long. With 6 bases clipped from V and 8 bases from J, the junction kept 3 bases outside the gene matches. Germline CDR1 and CDR2: ENHRY and SYGVKD. The CDR3 DNA sequence: TGTGCCATCAGGGGACAGGGGAGCGAAAAACTGTTTTTT. Amino acids: CAIRGQGSEKLFF.

For the CDR3, the DNA is TGTGCCAGCAGTCGCAGCGGACGAAACACCGGGGAGCTGTTTTTT. Protein: CASSRSGRNTGELFF. The V call is TRBV27, the J call TRBJ2-2; weak D call: TRBD2 (5 bases). Deletions cut 5 bases from V and 2 bases from J, with 12 bases between. This CDR3 comprises 15 residues. Germline values: CDR1 MNHEY, CDR2 SMNVEV (reference sequence).

The chain links TRBV5-1 to TRBJ2-2; D perhaps matches TRBD2 (6 bases). The CDR3 runs to 15 residues. Trimming removed 8 bases from V and 2 bases from J, with 16 bases in between. Germline CDR1 SGHRS, CDR2 YFSETQ. CDR3: CASSEGRINTGELFF. The CDR3 DNA is TGCGCCAGTTCGGAGGGAAGGATAAACACCGGGGAGCTGTTTTTT.

The J gene is TRBJ2-3, the V gene TRBV4-2; TRBD2 agrees at 8 bases. Germline V CDR1 and CDR2: LGHNA, YNFKEQ. The CDR3 is made up of 15 amino acids. V shed 0 bases, J shed 6 bases, and the junction held 5 bases outside the gene matches. In DNA form, the CDR3 reads TGTGCCAGCAGCCAAGAGAGCCAGCGGGGGGATACGCAGTATTTT. Protein product: CASSQESQRGDTQYF.

The V call is TRBV11-2, the J call TRBJ2-3, with 7 nucleotides matching TRBD2. The CDR3 loop spans 15 amino acids. Germline CDR1 is SGHAT and CDR2 is FQNNGV. V was pared by 1 base and J by 3 bases, with 4 bases of the junction left unmatched. The CDR3 is CASSLVVGGTDTQYF. The CDR3 coding sequence is TGTGCCAGCAGCTTAGTTGTGGGGGGGACAGATACGCAGTATTTT.